This is a list of T cell receptor beta chains from one sample in a study of OX40 agonist ivuxolimab in advanced cancers. Clones were read by immunoSEQ multiplex PCR, and TCRdb kept only the in-frame ones, dropping some. The sample holds tens of thousands of clones, under 85% seen once. The material sequenced was CD4+ or CD8+ T cells sorted from blood, taken in a trial of the OX40 agonist ivuxolimab. The receptors come from an adult with an advanced solid tumor such as melanoma, head and neck, liver or kidney cancer. The CDR3 runs from the conserved cysteine through the conserved F or W. The D gene is left open where the match is weak. Size is omitted from some rows. Given values are once, few, many or a class for expanded clones.

d_call	clone_size	v_call	j_call	cdr3_aa	cdr3_nt
NA	few	TRBV9	TRBJ2-2	CASSVETLPSGELFF	TGTGCCAGCAGCGTAGAAACCTTGCCGAGCGGGGAGCTGTTTTTT
TRBD2	NA	TRBV6-4	TRBJ2-1	CASSEGLAGSNEQFF	TGTGCCAGCAGTGAGGGACTAGCGGGATCAAATGAGCAGTTCTTC
TRBD1	NA	TRBV7-2	TRBJ2-4	CASSKGQGVRRAKNIQYF	TGTGCCAGCAGTAAGGGACAGGGTGTTCGAAGAGCCAAAAACATTCAGTACTTC
NA	NA	TRBV15	TRBJ1-4	CATSEVLRLLVDNEKLFF	TGTGCCACCAGTGAAGTCCTGCGTCTCCTAGTCGACAATGAAAAACTGTTTTTT
NA	NA	TRBV5-4	TRBJ1-1	CASSFPGPDTEAFF	TGTGCCAGCAGCTTCCCAGGCCCCGACACTGAAGCTTTCTTT
TRBD1	NA	TRBV5-8	TRBJ1-4	CASTGTGDEKLFF	TGTGCCAGCACCGGGACAGGGGATGAAAAACTGTTTTTT
NA	NA	TRBV5-5	TRBJ1-3	CASSPVTGNTIYF	TGTGCCAGCAGCCCGGTTACTGGAAACACCATATATTTT
TRBD1	once	TRBV5-1	TRBJ2-7	CASSLAEDRGSPEQYF	TGCGCCAGCAGCTTGGCCGAGGACAGGGGGAGCCCCGAGCAGTACTTC
TRBD2	NA	TRBV19	TRBJ2-7	CASSVIAGEQYF	TGTGCCAGTAGTGTCATAGCGGGTGAGCAGTACTTC
NA	NA	TRBV4-3	TRBJ2-7	CASSQDLVLAREQYF	TGCGCCAGCAGCCAAGATTTAGTACTAGCTCGCGAGCAGTACTTC
NA	NA	TRBV7-2	TRBJ2-5	CASSQQETQYF	TGTGCCAGCAGTCAACAAGAGACCCAGTACTTC
NA	NA	TRBV2	TRBJ1-5	CASSPQRAGPQHF	TGTGCCAGCAGTCCACAGCGGGCTGGACCCCAGCATTTT
TRBD2	NA	TRBV2	TRBJ2-1	CASSVGASGNYNEQFF	TGTGCCAGCAGTGTCGGGGCTAGCGGGAACTACAATGAGCAGTTCTTC
NA	once	TRBV5-1	TRBJ2-7	CASSLGGEGDEQYF	TGCGCCAGCAGCTTGGGGGGCGAGGGGGACGAGCAGTACTTC
TRBD1	NA	TRBV7-8	TRBJ1-5	CASSSKTGGVQPQHF	TGTGCCAGCAGCTCAAAGACAGGGGGCGTTCAGCCCCAGCATTTT